The source of this T cell receptor beta chain is a study of identical twins (dated by TCRdb to 2015 to 2016). Background on the whole study: To test whether fetal clonotypes persist, this study deep-sequenced TCR alpha and beta repertoires from monozygotic twins, from unrelated adults of various ages, and from cord blood. To rule out contamination, replicate twin experiments were performed at different times with different library preparation protocols. Study-wide findings and limitations: A weaker excess of twin sharing was found in beta out-of-frame sequences because the signal-to-noise ratio was lowered by fewer shared sequences. In monozygotic twins, recombination models systematically underestimated out-of-frame TCR alpha sharing, but the models matched the sharing seen between unrelated individuals. Because the same donors could not be followed over many years, the conclusions depended on cross-sectional statistical analysis. Invariant T cells such as MAIT and iNKT could partly confound zero-insertion analyses, though diverse VJ usage argued against this for most clonotypes. Abundant cord blood beta clonotypes carried fewer insertions; young adult naive repertoires showed a weaker similar trend, while memory repertoires showed none. Compared with coincidental sharing between unrelated individuals, out-of-frame TCR alpha sequences shared between twins showed an excess of sequences with low generation probability.

Every donor in the study was a healthy Caucasian. Three pairs of female monozygotic twins, all aged about 18 to 30 years, were included in the twin cohort. Positive isolation kits from Invitrogen were used to isolate the CD4+ and CD8+ T cell populations. About this clonotype itself: Its antigen is unknown. No quality values exist for individual bases; no much larger clone is one base distant.

Libraries were prepared through 5' RACE. Sequencing instrument: Illumina HiSeq 2000. Template switching introduced a universal primer binding site; the final cDNA contained a unique molecular identifier, enabling accurate counting of TCR cDNA molecules. Specific primers in the conserved constant-segment region were used to synthesize first-strand cDNA for TCR alpha and beta chains. To control for contamination, each cDNA library was double barcoded with a SMART-Mk sample barcode plus Illumina barcodes. TruSeq adapter sequences, together with Illumina sample barcodes, were added in two successive PCR steps. The Illumina HiSeq platform was used with custom primers to sequence TCR alpha and beta cDNA libraries. Per the source publication's procedure: MiGEC was used to process raw reads and extract unique molecular identifiers, and MiXCR was used to find CDR3 positions. For each individual, recombination models were inferred using an EM algorithm with the repgenHMM and IGoR tools. The tcR package in R was used for shared clonotype analysis, with sharing normalized by the product of cloneset sizes. To study raw recombination free of thymic and clonal selection effects, out-of-frame nonproductive sequences were analyzed. TCRdb reprocessing: public reads trimmed at Q25 with fastp, clones called with MiXCR, in-frame beta chains kept. Rows are combined by CDR3 protein, so each entry shows the most common genes and DNA. TCRdb's processing, not the authors', yielded these V and J calls. The sample has some 500,000 distinct CDR3 sequences on record, approximately 22% of them singletons. Around 0.9% of the sample lies in the top ten.

CDR1 and CDR2 are drawn from the germline V gene: SGDLS, YYNGEE. Cut back by 2 bases and 0 bases, the V and J ends lie 6 bases apart. From its cysteine to its phenylalanine, the CDR3 spans 15 amino acids. Only the CDR3 DNA stays, 45 bases, in frame from base 1. The same data also contributed to another study, on T cells expressing NK-cell markers. As that second paper reports: Three sorted T-cell subsets (CD3+CD56+NKG2C+, CD3+CD56+NKG2C- and CD3+CD56-NKG2C+) from roughly eight donors had their TCR beta-chain repertoires profiled. Among the eight sequenced donors, seven were HCMV-seropositive and one was HCMV-seronegative. To restrict sorting to alphabetaTCR-expressing T cells, an anti-gammadeltaTCR antibody was added in several experiments. For six donors, the dominant CD3+CD56+NKG2C+ clonotypes were among the top 10 CD8+ clonotypes and accounted for roughly 1.0-8% of CD8+ T cells. Those dominant clonotypes were again the most abundant among CD3+CD56-NKG2C+ cells in four donors, at about 25-60.1%. Whether the expanded NKG2C-expressing T cell clones were specific for HCMV antigens remained unclear. The study sequenced eight donors, all healthy volunteers chosen at random: three men and five women. A commercial ELISA kit detecting HCMV-specific IgG in serum was used to determine HCMV serostatus. MIGEC was used to demultiplex reads and group reads by UMI, and MiTCR was used to assemble and quantify clonotypes. Only TCR cDNA sequences supported by at least two reads were kept to exclude erroneous sequences. Downstream repertoire analysis used the tcR package, and clonotypes were matched across fractions by CDR3 nucleotide sequence plus V segment. VDJmatch was used to annotate antigen specificity against VDJdb, with one amino acid substitution in CDR3 allowed.

The receptor's source is a woman between 18 and 29 years old in good health. The rearranged chain carries TRBV9 and TRBJ2-6, with no reliable assignment of the D segment. Sequencing was carried out using CD4+ T cells sorted from blood. The CDR3 region: CASSVFSSGANVLTF. The sequenced DNA: TGTGCCAGCAGCGTCTTTAGCTCTGGGGCCAACGTCCTGACTTTC.